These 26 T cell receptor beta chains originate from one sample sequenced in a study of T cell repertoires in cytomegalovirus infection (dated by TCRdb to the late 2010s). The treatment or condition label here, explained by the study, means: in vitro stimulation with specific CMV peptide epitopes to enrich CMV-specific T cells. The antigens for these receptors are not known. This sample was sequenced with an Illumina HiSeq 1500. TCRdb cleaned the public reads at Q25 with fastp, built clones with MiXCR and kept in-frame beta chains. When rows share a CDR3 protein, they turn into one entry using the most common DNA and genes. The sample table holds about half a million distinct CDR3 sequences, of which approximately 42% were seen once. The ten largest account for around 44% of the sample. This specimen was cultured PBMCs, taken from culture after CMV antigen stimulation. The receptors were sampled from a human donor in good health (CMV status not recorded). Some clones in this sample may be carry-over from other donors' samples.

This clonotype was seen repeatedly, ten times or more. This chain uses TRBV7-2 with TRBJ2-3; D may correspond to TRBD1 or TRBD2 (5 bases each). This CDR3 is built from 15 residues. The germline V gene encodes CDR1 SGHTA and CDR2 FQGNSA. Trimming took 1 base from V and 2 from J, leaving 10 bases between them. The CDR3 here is CASSLVGDLTDTQYF. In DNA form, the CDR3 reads TGTGCCAGCAGCTTAGTGGGGGATCTCACAGATACGCAGTATTTT.

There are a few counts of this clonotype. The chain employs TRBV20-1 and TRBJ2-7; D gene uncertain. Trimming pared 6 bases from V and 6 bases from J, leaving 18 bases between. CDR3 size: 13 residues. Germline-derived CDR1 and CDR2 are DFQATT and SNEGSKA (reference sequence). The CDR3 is CSAVRYPPSEQYF. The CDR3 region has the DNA TGCAGTGCCGTGAGATATCCCCCGAGCGAGCAGTACTTC.

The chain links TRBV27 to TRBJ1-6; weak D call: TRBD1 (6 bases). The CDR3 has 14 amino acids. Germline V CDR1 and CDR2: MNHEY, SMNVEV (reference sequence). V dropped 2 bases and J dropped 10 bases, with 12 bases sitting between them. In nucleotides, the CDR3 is TGTGCCAGCAGTTTACGCAGGGGAGGATCACCCCTCCACTTT. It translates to CASSLRRGGSPLHF.

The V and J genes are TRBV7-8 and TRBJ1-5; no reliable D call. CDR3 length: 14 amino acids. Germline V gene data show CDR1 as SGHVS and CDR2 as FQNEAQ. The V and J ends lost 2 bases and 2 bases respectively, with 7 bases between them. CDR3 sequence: CASSLQTGNQPQHF. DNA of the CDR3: TGTGCCAGCAGCTTACAAACAGGCAATCAGCCCCAGCATTTT.

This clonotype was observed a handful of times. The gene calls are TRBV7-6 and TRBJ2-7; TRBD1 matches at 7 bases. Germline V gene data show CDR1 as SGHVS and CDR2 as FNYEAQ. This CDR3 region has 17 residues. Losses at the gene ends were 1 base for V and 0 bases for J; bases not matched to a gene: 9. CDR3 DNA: TGTGCCAGCAGCTTAGGGATTGGGACAGAAAGCTCCTACGAGCAGTACTTC. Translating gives CASSLGIGTESSYEQYF.

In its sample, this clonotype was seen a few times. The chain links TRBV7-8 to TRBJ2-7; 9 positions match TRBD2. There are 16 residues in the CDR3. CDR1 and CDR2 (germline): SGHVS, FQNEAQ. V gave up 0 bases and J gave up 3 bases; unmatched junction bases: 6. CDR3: CASSLASGTSYYEQYF. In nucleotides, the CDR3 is TGTGCCAGCAGCTTAGCCTCCGGGACTAGCTACTACGAGCAGTACTTC.

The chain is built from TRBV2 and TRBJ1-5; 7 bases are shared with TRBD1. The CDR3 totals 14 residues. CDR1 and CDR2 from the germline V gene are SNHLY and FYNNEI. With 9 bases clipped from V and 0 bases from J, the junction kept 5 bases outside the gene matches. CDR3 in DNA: TGTGCCAGTCGGGACAGACTTAGCAATCAGCCCCAGCATTTT. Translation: CASRDRLSNQPQHF.

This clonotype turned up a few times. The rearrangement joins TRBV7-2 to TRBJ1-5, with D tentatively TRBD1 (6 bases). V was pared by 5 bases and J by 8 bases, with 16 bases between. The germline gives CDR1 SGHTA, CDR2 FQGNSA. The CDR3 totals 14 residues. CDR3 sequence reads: CASSRVLSGEPQHF. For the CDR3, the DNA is TGTGCCAGCAGCCGCGTCCTTTCAGGGGAGCCCCAGCATTTT. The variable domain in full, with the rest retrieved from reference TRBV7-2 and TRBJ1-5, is GAGVSQSPSNKVTEKGKDVELRCDPISGHTALYWYRQSLGQGLEFLIYFQGNSAPDKSGLPSDRFSAERTGGSVSTLTIQRTQQEDSAVYLCASSRVLSGEPQHFGDGTRLSIL.

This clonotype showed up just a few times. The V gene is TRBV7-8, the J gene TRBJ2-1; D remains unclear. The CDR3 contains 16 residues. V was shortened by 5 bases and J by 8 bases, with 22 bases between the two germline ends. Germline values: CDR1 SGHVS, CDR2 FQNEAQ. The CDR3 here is CASSQSKWALPDEQFF. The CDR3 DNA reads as TGTGCCAGCAGCCAATCCAAATGGGCCCTTCCAGATGAGCAGTTCTTC.

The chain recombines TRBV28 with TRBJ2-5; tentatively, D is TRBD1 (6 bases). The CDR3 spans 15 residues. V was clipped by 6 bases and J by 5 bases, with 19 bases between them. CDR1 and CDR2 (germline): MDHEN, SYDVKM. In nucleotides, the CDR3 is TGTGCCAGCAGCCTAGAGGACAGTCGGTGGGAGACCCAGTACTTC. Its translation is CASSLEDSRWETQYF.

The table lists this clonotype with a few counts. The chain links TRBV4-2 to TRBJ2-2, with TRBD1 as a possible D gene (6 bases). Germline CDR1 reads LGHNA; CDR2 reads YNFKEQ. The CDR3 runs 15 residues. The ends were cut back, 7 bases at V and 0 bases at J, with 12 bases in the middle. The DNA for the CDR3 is TGTGCCAGCACCTCGGGACAAGCGAACACCGGGGAGCTGTTTTTT. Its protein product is CASTSGQANTGELFF.

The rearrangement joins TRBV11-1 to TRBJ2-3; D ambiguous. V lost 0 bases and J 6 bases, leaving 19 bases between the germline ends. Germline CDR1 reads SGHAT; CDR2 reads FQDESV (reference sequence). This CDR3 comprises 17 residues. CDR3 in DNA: TGTGCCAGCAGCTTAGCGGGGAAGAAGTACCCCTGGGATACGCAGTATTTT. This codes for CASSLAGKKYPWDTQYF. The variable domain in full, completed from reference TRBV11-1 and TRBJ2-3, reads EAEVAQSPRYKITEKSQAVAFWCDPISGHATLYWYRQILGQGPELLVQFQDESVVDDSQLPKDRFSAERLKGVDSTLKIQPAELGDSAMYLCASSLAGKKYPWDTQYFGPGTRLTVL.

CDR3 sequence reads: CATSGSSNQPQHF. The CDR3 region has the DNA TGTGCCACCAGTGGCAGCAGCAATCAGCCCCAGCATTTT. This chain connects TRBV24-1 to TRBJ1-5; unclear D gene. The CDR3 totals 13 residues. Germline CDR1 reads KGHDR; CDR2 reads SFDVKD. Trimming stripped 5 bases from V and 1 base from J, with 5 bases between.

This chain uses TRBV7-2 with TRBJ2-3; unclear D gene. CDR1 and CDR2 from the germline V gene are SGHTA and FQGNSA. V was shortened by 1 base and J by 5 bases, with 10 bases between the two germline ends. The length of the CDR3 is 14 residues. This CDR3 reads CASSLERIGDTQYF. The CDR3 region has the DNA TGTGCCAGCAGCTTAGAAAGGATTGGAGATACGCAGTATTTT. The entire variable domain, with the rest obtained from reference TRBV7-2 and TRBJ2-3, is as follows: GAGVSQSPSNKVTEKGKDVELRCDPISGHTALYWYRQSLGQGLEFLIYFQGNSAPDKSGLPSDRFSAERTGGSVSTLTIQRTQQEDSAVYLCASSLERIGDTQYFGPGTRLTVL.

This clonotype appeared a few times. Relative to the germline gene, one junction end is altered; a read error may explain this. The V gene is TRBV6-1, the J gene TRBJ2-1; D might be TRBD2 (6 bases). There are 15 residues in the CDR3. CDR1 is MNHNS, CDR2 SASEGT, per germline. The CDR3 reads CASTERLVSYNEQFF. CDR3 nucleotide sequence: TGTGCCAGCACTGAAAGACTAGTCTCCTACAATGAGCAGTTCTTC.

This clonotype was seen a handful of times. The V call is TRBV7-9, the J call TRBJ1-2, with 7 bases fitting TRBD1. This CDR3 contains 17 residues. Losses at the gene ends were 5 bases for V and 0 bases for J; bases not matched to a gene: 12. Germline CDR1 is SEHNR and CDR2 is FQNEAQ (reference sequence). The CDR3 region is CASSPLGAGGTNYGYTF. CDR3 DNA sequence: TGTGCCAGCAGCCCACTCGGAGCAGGGGGAACTAACTATGGCTACACCTTC.

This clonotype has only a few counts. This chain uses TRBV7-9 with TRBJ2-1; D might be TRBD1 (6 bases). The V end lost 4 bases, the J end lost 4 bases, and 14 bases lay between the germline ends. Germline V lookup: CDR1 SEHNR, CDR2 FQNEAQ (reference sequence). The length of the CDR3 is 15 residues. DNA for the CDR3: TGTGCCAGCAGCTCCCGACAGGACCGATACAATGAGCAGTTCTTC. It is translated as CASSSRQDRYNEQFF. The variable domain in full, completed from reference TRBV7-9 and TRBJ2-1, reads DTGVSQNPRHKITKRGQNVTFRCDPISEHNRLYWYRQTLGQGPEFLTYFQNEAQLEKSRLLSDRFSAERPKGSFSTLEIQRTEQGDSAMYLCASSSRQDRYNEQFFGPGTRLTVL.

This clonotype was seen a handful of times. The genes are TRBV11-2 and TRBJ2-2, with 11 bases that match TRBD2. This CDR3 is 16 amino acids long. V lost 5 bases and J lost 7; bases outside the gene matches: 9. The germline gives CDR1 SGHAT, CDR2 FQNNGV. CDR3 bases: TGTGCCAGCAGCCCAATAGCGGGGGGGCGTTTCGGGGAGCTGTTTTTT. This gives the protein CASSPIAGGRFGELFF. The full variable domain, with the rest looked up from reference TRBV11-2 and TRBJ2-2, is EAGVAQSPRYKIIEKRQSVAFWCNPISGHATLYWYQQILGQGPKLLIQFQNNGVVDDSQLPKDRFSAERLKGVDSTLKIQPAKLEDSAVYLCASSPIAGGRFGELFFGEGSRLTVL.

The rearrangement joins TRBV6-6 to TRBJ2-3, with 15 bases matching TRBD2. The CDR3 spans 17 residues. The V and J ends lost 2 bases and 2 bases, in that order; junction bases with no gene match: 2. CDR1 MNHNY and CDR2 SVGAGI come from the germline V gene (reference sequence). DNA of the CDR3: TGTGCCAGCAGTTACGGGACTAGCGGGAGGACCACAGATACGCAGTATTTT. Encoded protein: CASSYGTSGRTTDTQYF.

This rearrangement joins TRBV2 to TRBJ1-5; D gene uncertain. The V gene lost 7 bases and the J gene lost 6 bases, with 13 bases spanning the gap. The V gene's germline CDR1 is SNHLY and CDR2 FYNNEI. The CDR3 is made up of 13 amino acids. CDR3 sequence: CASKPDLGQPQHF. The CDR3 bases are TGTGCCAGCAAACCGGACCTGGGTCAGCCCCAGCATTTT.

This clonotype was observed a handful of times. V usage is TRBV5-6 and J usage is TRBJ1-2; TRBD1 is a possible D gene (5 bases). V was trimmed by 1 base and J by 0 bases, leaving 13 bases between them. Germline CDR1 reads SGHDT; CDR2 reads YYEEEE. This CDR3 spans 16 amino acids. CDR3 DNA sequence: TGTGCCAGCAGCTTGTTTGGGGCAGCAGCTAACTATGGCTACACCTTC. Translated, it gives CASSLFGAAANYGYTF. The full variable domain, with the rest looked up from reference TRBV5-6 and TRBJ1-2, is DAGVTQSPTHLIKTRGQQVTLRCSPKSGHDTVSWYQQALGQGPQFIFQYYEEEERQRGNFPDRFSGHQFPNYSSELNVNALLLGDSALYLCASSLFGAAANYGYTFGSGTRLTVV.

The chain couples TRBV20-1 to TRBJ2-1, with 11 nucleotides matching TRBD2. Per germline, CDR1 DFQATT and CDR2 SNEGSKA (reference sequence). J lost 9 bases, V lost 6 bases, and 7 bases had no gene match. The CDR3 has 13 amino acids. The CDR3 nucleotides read TGCAGTGCCGATAGCGGGGGGGCTGGTGAGCAGTTCTTC. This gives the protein CSADSGGAGEQFF.

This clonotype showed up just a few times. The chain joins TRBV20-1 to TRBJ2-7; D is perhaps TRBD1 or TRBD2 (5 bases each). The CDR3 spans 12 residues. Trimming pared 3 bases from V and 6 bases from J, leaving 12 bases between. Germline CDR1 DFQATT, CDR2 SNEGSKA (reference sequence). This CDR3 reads CSASGAAGEQYF. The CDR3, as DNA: TGCAGTGCTAGCGGGGCTGCGGGCGAGCAGTACTTC.

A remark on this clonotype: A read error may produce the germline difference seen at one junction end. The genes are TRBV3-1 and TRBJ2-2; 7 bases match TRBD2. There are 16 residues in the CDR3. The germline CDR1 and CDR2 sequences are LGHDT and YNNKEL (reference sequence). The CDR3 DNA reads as TGTGCCAGCAGCCGGCAAGGGACTACGAACACCGGGGAGCTGTGTTTT. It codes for CASSRQGTTNTGELCF.

This chain's CDR3 is CSAREGSGIQGPSFF. In nucleotides, the CDR3 is TGCAGTGCTAGAGAAGGCTCGGGCATACAGGGGCCGTCTTTCTTT. This chain connects TRBV20-1 to TRBJ1-1; 7 bases fit TRBD1. Germline V gene data show CDR1 as DFQATT and CDR2 as SNEGSKA (reference sequence). The V gene end was trimmed by 0 bases and the J gene end by 12 bases; junction bases not matched to a gene: 16. CDR3 length: 15 residues.

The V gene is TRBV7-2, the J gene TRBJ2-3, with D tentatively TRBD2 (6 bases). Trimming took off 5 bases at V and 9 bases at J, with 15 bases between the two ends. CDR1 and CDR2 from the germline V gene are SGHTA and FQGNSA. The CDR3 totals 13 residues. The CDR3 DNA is TGTGCCAGCAGCCTATCACTAGCAGGGACGCAGTATTTT. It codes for CASSLSLAGTQYF.